The source of this T cell receptor (beta chain) is a study of blood T cell repertoires in COVID-19. Study in general: The samples span acute and convalescent COVID-19 from the United States, Italy and Spain. The analysed material was cDNA or gDNA that came from T cells, B-cell-depleted T cells, or PBMCs.

Authors' methods: Amplifying reference gene primers gave estimates of nucleated cell counts. TCRdb's table, derived via immunoSEQ multiplex PCR, lists solely in-frame clones and lacks some. V and J calls and clone size follow that table, whereas D and trimming were derived from the DNA. The sample shows fewer than 80,000 clones, roughly 89% of them seen only once. The CDR3 totals 16 residues. With 0 bases clipped from V and 5 bases from J, the junction kept 7 bases outside the gene matches. CDR1 is SGHTS, CDR2 YDEGEE, per germline. The sequence came from a man aged 25 to 40 with acute or convalescent COVID-19. Input material: peripheral blood. The chain links TRBV5-8 to TRBJ1-4; 7 bases fit TRBD1. Here the CDR3 reads CASSLGGQPRNEKLFF. CDR3 nucleotides: TGTGCCAGCAGCTTGGGGGGACAGCCGAGGAATGAAAAACTGTTTTTT.